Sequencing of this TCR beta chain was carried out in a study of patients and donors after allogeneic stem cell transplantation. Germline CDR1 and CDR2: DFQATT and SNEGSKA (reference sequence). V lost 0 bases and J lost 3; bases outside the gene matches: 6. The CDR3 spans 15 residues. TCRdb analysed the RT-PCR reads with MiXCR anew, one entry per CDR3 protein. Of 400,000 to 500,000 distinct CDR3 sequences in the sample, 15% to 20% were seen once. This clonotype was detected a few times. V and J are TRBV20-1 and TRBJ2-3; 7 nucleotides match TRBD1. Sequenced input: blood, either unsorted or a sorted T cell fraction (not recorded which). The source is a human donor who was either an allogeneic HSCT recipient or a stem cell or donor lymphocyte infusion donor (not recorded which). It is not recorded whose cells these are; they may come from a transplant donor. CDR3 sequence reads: CSARDLTGKTDTQYF. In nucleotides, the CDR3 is TGCAGTGCTAGAGATTTGACAGGGAAGACAGATACGCAGTATTTT.